The 8 T cell receptor beta chains in this list originate from one sample, sequenced in a study of spatial heterogeneity in lung cancer. Time point described: sample taken at primary tumor resection. The authors sequenced whole RNA from tumor, nontumor lung or frozen PBMC without sorting. TCRdb re-called the 5' RACE reads with MiXCR, one entry per CDR3 protein. The repertoire holds 85,000 to 100,000 distinct CDR3 sequences, with over 9.5% as singletons. Here the sequenced sample was PBMCs, taken at surgery. The receptors come from a male donor with early-stage non-small cell lung cancer.

The chain has TRBV7-9 and TRBJ1-3; the D is unclear. V gave up 4 bases and J gave up 0 bases, with 19 bases separating them. In germline, CDR1 is SEHNR, CDR2 FQNEAQ (reference sequence). CDR3 length equals 18 residues. The CDR3 region is CASSSSYPDESSGNTIYF. DNA of the CDR3: TGTGCCAGCAGCTCTTCCTACCCGGACGAGAGCTCTGGAAACACCATATATTTT.

This clonotype has just a few counts. V gene TRBV7-2 combines with J gene TRBJ2-2; 7 nucleotides align to TRBD1. Germline values: CDR1 SGHTA, CDR2 FQGNSA. This CDR3 is 15 amino acids long. The ends lost 4 bases at V and 4 bases at J; junction bases unmatched: 6. CDR3 sequence: CASSSTGLTTGELFF. In nucleotides, the CDR3 is TGTGCCAGCAGCTCGACAGGGTTGACCACCGGGGAGCTGTTTTTT.

This clonotype appeared many times. This chain links TRBV6-2 or TRBV6-3 with TRBJ2-5; D could derive from TRBD1 or TRBD2 (5 bases each). In germline, CDR1 is MNHEY, CDR2 SVGEGT. The CDR3 extends over 14 amino acids. The V end lost 6 bases, the J end lost 5 bases, and 16 bases lay between the germline ends. The CDR3 loop reads CASSSTGGRETQYF. The CDR3 coding sequence is TGTGCCAGCAGCTCCACAGGAGGCCGGGAGACCCAGTACTTC.

This clonotype was picked up many times. The chain joins TRBV28 to TRBJ2-1; D is perhaps TRBD1 (6 bases). V lost 6 bases, J lost 0 bases, and 12 bases lay in between. The germline V gene has CDR1 MDHEN and CDR2 SYDVKM. The CDR3 totals 15 residues. CDR3 sequence (DNA): TGTGCCAGCAGGGAGGACAGTAGCTCCTACAATGAGCAGTTCTTC. Protein: CASREDSSSYNEQFF.

This clonotype was counted at least ten times. Mismatch with germline at one junction end may stem from a read error. The genes are TRBV10-3 and TRBJ1-5, with D possibly being TRBD1 (5 bases). The CDR3 consists of 14 residues. Germline loops: CDR1 ENHRY, CDR2 SYGVKD. The CDR3 spells CAISPGTDDQPQHF. In DNA, the CDR3 is TGTGCCATCAGCCCCGGGACGGATGATCAACCCCAGCATTTT.

The chain employs TRBV4-3 and TRBJ2-3, with D uncertain. Trimming stripped 4 bases from V and 0 bases from J, with 8 bases between. Germline-derived CDR1 and CDR2 are LGHNA and YSLEER. The CDR3 covers 14 residues. CDR3: CASSLDTSTDTQYF. The CDR3 bases are TGCGCCAGCAGCCTCGACACGAGCACAGATACGCAGTATTTT.

There are a few counts of this clonotype. The rearrangement joins TRBV7-2 to TRBJ1-2, with 7 positions matching TRBD1. Germline loops: CDR1 SGHTA, CDR2 FQGNSA. This CDR3 is 14 amino acids long. Unmatched junction bases numbered 5, after V lost 5 bases and J lost 2 bases. Here the CDR3 reads CASSPDRANYGYTF. DNA for the CDR3: TGTGCCAGCAGCCCAGACAGGGCCAACTATGGCTACACCTTC.

This clonotype turned up a few times. J is TRBJ1-2 and V is TRBV25-1; maybe TRBD1 (5 bases). Trimming removed 1 base at V and 4 bases at J, with 16 bases between. The CDR3 totals 16 residues. Per germline, CDR1 MGHDK and CDR2 SYGVNS. The CDR3 sequence is CASSELYDSHTYGYTF. The CDR3 nucleotides read TGTGCCAGCAGTGAATTGTACGACAGCCATACCTATGGCTACACCTTC.